The subject of this entry is one T cell receptor beta chain. Its antigen is not identified. This record comes from a study of T cells in Graves' hyperthyroidism and ophthalmopathy. About the study: Peripheral blood was collected at initial diagnosis, before any treatment.

Researchers amplified the TCR beta CDR3 regions from RNA transcripts. RT-PCR in the first round (using the HTBI primer set) targeted the TCR CDR3. MiXCR, run by TCRdb on the multiplex PCR reads, gives a single entry per CDR3 protein. Of a few hundred thousand distinct CDR3 sequences listed, roughly 15% are singletons. CDR1 KGHDR and CDR2 SFDVKD come from the germline V gene. This CDR3 region has 17 residues. The V segment lost 2 bases and the J segment 0 bases; nucleotides outside the gene matches: 3. Study conclusions and caveats: The model identified upcoming ophthalmopathy a median about six months ahead of onset. Most clonotypes expanded in the thyroid (above 0.001) were also present in blood.

This receptor was taken from a woman aged 30 to 39 with Graves' ophthalmopathy. This chain joins TRBV24-1 and TRBJ2-1; 10 positions agree with TRBD1. The sample was blood. The CDR3 loop is CATSDSRTGGSYNEQFF. The CDR3 nucleotides are TGTGCCACCAGTGATTCCCGGACAGGGGGCTCCTACAATGAGCAGTTCTTC.